The clone carrying this T cell receptor beta chain showed up just a few times. Cohorts were assigned according to the clinical history that participants reported. Donors in Cohort 3 who had recovered were those with two negative PCRs, healthcare professional clearance, or resolution of their symptoms. V lost 4 bases, J lost 8 bases, and 11 bases stayed unmatched. The CDR3 sequence is 15 residues long. Germline V gene sequence: CDR1 KGHSH, CDR2 LQKENI. This specimen comes from a study of blood T cell repertoires in COVID-19. In the original processing: Amplification with reference gene primers provided the estimates of nucleated cell counts. Sequencing was performed with immunoSEQ multiplex PCR; in TCRdb, only in-frame clones are kept and a portion is missing. V, J and clone size derive from that table, while D and trimming were established from the DNA sequence. The sample has about 160,000 clones, approximately 87% seen once; the top ten hold about 4.4%.

The gene calls are TRBV18 and TRBJ1-2; the match to TRBD1 covers 9 bases. What was sequenced was PBMCs or T cells enriched from blood (not recorded which). The TCR originated in a woman between 45 and 60 years old who had recovered from COVID-19. As DNA, the CDR3 is TGTGCCAGCTCACTCGATTTACAGGGGGCGGACGGCTACACCTTC. Translating gives CASSLDLQGADGYTF.